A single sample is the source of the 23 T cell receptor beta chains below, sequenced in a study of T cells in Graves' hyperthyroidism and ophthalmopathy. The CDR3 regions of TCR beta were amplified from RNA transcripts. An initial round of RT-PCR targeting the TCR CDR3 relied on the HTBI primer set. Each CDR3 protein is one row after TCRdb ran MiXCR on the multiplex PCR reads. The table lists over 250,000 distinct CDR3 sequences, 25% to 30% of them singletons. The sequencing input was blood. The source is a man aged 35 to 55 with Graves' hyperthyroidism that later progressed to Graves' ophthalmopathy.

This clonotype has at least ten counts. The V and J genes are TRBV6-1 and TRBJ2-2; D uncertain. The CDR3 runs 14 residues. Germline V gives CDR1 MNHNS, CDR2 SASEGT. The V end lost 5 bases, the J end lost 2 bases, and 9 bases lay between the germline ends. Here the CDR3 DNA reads TGTGCCAGCAGTAAGGAGCAAAACACCGGGGAGCTGTTTTTT. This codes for CASSKEQNTGELFF.

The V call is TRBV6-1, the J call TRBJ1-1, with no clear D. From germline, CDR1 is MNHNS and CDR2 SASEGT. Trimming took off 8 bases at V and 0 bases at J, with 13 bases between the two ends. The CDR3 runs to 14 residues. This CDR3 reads CASSRGRLNTEAFF. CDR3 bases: TGTGCCAGCTCGCGGGGAAGATTGAACACTGAAGCTTTCTTT.

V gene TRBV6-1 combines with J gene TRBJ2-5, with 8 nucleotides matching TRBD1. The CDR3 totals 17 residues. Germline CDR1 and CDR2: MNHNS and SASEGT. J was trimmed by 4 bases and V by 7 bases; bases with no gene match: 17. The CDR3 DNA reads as TGTGCCAGCACTCAGGGGGCGCGATATCCCCTTGTAGAGACCCAGTACTTC. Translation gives CASTQGARYPLVETQYF.

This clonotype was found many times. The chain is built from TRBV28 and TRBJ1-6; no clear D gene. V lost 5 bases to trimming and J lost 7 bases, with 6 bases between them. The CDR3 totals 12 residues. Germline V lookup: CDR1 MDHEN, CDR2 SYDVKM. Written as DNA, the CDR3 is TGTGCCAGCAGTCCCCGAAATTCACCCCTCCACTTT. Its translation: CASSPRNSPLHF.

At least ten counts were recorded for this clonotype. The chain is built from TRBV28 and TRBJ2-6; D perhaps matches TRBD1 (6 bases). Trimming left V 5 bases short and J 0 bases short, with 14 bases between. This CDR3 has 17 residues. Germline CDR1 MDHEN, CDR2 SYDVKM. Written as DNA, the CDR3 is TGTGCCAGCAGTCTCCGGGACATTTACTCTGGGGCCAACGTCCTGACTTTC. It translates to CASSLRDIYSGANVLTF.

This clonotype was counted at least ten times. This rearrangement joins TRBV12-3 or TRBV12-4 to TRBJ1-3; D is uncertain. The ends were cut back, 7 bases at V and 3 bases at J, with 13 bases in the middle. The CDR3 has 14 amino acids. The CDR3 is CASTPSAFGNTIYF. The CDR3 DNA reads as TGTGCCAGCACCCCTTCGGCCTTTGGAAACACCATATATTTT.

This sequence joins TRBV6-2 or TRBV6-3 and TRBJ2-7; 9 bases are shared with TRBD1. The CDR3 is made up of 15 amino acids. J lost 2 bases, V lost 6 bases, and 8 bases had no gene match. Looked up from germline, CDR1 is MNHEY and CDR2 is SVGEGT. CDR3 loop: CASRPGQGEAYEQYF. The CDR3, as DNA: TGTGCCAGCAGGCCGGGACAGGGTGAAGCCTACGAGCAGTACTTC.

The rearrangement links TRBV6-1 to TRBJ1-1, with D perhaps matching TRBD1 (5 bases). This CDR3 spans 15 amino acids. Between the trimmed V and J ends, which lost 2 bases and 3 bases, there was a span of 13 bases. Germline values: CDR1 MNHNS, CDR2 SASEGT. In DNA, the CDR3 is TGTGCCAGCAGTGAATCGCCCTGGGGGTACACTGAAGCTTTCTTT. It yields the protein CASSESPWGYTEAFF.

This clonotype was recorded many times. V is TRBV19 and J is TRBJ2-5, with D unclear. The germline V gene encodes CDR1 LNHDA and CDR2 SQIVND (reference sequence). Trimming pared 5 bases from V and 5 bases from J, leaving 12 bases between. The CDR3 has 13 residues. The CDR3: CASSPARFETQYF. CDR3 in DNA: TGTGCCAGTAGTCCAGCCCGTTTTGAGACCCAGTACTTC.

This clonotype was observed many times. The CDR3 here is CASSFGGTEYYGYTF. CDR3 in DNA: TGCGCCAGCAGCTTCGGGGGAACTGAGTACTATGGCTACACCTTC. The V gene is TRBV5-1, the J gene TRBJ1-2, with D possibly TRBD1 on 5 matching bases. The V end was cut by 2 bases, the J end by 3 bases, with 14 bases between. The CDR3 is 15 amino acids. CDR1 SGHRS and CDR2 YFSETQ come from the germline V gene.

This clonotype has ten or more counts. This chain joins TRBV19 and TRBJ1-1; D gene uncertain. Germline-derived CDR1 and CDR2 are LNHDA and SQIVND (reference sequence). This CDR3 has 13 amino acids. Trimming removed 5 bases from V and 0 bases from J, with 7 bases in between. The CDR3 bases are TGTGCCAGTAGTTGGCGGATGAACACTGAAGCTTTCTTT. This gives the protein CASSWRMNTEAFF.

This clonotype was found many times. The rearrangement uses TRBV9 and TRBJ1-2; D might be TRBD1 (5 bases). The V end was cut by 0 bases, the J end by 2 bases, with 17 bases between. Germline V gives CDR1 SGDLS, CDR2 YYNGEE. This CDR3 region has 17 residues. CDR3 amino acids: CASSVVPTGDGNYGYTF. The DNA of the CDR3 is TGTGCCAGCAGCGTAGTACCCACGGGGGACGGGAACTATGGCTACACCTTC.

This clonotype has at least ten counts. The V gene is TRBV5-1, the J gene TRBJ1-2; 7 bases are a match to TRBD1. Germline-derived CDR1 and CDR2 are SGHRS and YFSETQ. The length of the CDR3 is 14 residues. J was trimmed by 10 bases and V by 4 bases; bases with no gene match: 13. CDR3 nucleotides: TGCGCCAGCAGCCCATTCGATTTGACAGGGACCTACACCTTC. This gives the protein CASSPFDLTGTYTF.

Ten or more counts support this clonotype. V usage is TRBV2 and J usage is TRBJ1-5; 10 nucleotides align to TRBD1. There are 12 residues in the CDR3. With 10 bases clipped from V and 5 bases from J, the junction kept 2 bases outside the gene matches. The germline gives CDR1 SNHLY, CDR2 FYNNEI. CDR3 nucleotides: TGTGCCACCGGACAGGGGGATCAGCCCCAGCATTTT. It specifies CATGQGDQPQHF.

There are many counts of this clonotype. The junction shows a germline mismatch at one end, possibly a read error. For the CDR3, the DNA is TGTGCCAGCAGCTTTGGGGGGAGGGGTGGACTCCAAGGGACCCAGTACTTC. Protein sequence: CASSFGGRGGLQGTQYF. The chain uses TRBV11-2 and TRBJ2-5; 7 nucleotides line up with TRBD2. The CDR3 totals 17 residues. Germline assignment: CDR1 SGHAT and CDR2 FQNNGV.

The CDR3 sequence is CAIAGLAGESNTGELFF. The CDR3 DNA is TGTGCCATCGCGGGACTAGCGGGAGAGTCAAACACCGGGGAGCTGTTTTTT. The chain employs TRBV11-1 and TRBJ2-2, with 14 bases that match TRBD2. Germline V lookup: CDR1 SGHAT, CDR2 FQDESV (reference sequence). The ends lost 10 bases at V and 2 bases at J; junction bases unmatched: 9. This CDR3 contains 17 residues.

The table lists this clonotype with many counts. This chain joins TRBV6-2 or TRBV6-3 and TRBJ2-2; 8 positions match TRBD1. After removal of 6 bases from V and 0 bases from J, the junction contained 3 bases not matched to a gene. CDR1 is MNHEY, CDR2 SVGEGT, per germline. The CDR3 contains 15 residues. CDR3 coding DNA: TGTGCCAGCAGCGCGACAGGGGCGAACACCGGGGAGCTGTTTTTT. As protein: CASSATGANTGELFF.

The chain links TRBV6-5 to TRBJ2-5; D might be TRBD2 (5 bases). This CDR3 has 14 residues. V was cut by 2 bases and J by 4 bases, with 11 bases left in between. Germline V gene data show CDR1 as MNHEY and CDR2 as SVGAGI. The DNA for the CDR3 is TGTGCCAGCAGTTACGTAACGGCGGGAGAGACCCAGTACTTC. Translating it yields CASSYVTAGETQYF.

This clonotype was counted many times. The CDR3 region has the DNA TGTGCCAGTATAAGGGGTCCCGGGGAGCTGTTTTTT. It is translated as CASIRGPGELFF. The genes are TRBV6-2 or TRBV6-3 and TRBJ2-2; perhaps TRBD1 as D (5 bases). Germline assignment: CDR1 MNHEY and CDR2 SVGEGT. The ends were cut back, 9 bases at V and 6 bases at J, with 11 bases in the middle. CDR3 size: 12 residues.

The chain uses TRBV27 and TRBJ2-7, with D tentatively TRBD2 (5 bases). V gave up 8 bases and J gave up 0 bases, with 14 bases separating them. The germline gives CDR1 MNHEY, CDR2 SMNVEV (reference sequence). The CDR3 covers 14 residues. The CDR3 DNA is TGTGCCAGCGCCCGGACTCTCGACTCCTACGAGCAGTACTTC. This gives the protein CASARTLDSYEQYF.

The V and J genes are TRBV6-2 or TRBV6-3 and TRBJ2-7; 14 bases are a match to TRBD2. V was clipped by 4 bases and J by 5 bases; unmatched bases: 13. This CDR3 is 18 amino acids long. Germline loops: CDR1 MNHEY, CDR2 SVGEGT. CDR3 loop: CASSSLGLAGGNPHEQYF. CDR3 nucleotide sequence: TGTGCCAGCAGTTCTCTAGGACTAGCGGGAGGTAATCCCCACGAGCAGTACTTC.

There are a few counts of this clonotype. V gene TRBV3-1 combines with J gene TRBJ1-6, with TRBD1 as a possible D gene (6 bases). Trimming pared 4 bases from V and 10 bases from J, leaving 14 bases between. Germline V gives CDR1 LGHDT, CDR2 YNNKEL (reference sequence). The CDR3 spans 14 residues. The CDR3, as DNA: TGTGCCAGCAGCCCACAGGGAGGGCAATCACCCCTCCACTTT. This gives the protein CASSPQGGQSPLHF.

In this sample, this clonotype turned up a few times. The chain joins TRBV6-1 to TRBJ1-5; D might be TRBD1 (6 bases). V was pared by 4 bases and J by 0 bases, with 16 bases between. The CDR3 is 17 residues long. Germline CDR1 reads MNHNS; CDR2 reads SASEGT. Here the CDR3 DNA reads TGTGCCAGCAGTGCCCGAACTACAGGGTTTAGCAATCAGCCCCAGCATTTT. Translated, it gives CASSARTTGFSNQPQHF.